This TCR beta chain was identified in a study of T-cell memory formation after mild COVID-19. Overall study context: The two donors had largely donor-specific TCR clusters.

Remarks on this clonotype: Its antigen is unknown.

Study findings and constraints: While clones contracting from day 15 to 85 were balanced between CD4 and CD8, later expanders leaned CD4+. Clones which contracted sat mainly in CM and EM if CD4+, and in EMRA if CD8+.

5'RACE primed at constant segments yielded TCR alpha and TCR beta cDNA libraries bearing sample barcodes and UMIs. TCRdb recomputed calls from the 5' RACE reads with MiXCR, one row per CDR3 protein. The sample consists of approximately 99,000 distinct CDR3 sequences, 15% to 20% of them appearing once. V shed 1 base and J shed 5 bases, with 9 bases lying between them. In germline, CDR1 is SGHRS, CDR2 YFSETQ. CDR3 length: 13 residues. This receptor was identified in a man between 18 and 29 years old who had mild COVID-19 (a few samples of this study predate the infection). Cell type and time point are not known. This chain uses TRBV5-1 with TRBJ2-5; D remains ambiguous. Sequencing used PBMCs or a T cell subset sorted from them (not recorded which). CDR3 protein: CASSLSWRETQYF. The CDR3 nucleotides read TGCGCCAGCAGCTTGTCTTGGCGGGAGACCCAGTACTTC.